What follows are 12 T cell receptor beta chains derived from one specimen sequenced in a study of T cell responses to AZD1222 COVID-19 vaccine. Libraries were prepared by immunoSEQ multiplex PCR; TCRdb keeps only in-frame clonotypes and omits some of them. The repertoire includes roughly 130,000 clones, about 86% of them detected once, and around 10% sits in the top ten. Sequencing was performed on peripheral blood, taken on day 0 of AZD1222 vaccination. These receptors originate from an adult in good health.

This clone was seen only a few times. The chain couples TRBV7-9 to TRBJ2-7, with 7 bases that match TRBD1. With V trimmed by 7 bases and J by 5 bases, 5 bases remained unmatched. CDR1 is SEHNR, CDR2 FQNEAQ, per germline (reference sequence). CDR3 length: 12 residues. The CDR3 DNA follows: TGTGCCAGCACCATTGACAGGGACGAGCAGTACTTC. Protein product: CASTIDRDEQYF.

This chain links TRBV5-1 with TRBJ2-7; 8 positions match TRBD1. The CDR3 covers 16 residues. The germline CDR1 and CDR2 sequences are SGHRS and YFSETQ. The V segment lost 1 base and the J segment 0 bases; nucleotides outside the gene matches: 6. The CDR3 DNA is TGCGCCAGCAGCTTGCCACCGGGACAGGTCTCCTACGAGCAGTACTTC. This sequence encodes CASSLPPGQVSYEQYF.

The J gene is TRBJ1-1, the V gene TRBV7-8; tentatively, D is TRBD1 (5 bases). The CDR3 runs to 14 residues. CDR1 and CDR2 from the germline V gene are SGHVS and FQNEAQ. The V gene lost 1 base and the J gene lost 11 bases, with 17 bases spanning the gap. The CDR3 DNA reads TGTGCCAGCAGCTTAGACGAAGTGGGGGTGGGGGCTTTCTTT. Translating gives CASSLDEVGVGAFF. The variable domain in full, completed from reference TRBV7-8 and TRBJ1-1, reads GAGVSQSPRYKVAKRGQDVALRCDPISGHVSLFWYQQALGQGPEFLTYFQNEAQLDKSGLPSDRFFAERPEGSVSTLKIQRTQQEDSAVYLCASSLDEVGVGAFFGQGTRLTVV.

Ten or more counts support this clone. The sample has other DNA sequences that encode this CDR3 too. V usage is TRBV30 and J usage is TRBJ1-1, with D hard to call. This CDR3 is 11 amino acids long. Germline CDR1 GTSNPN, CDR2 SVGIG (reference sequence). Trimming removed 5 bases at V and 0 bases at J, with 4 bases between. The chain's CDR3 is CAWVLNTEAFF. CDR3 DNA sequence: TGTGCCTGGGTATTGAACACTGAAGCTTTCTTT.

This chain links TRBV4-1 with TRBJ1-3, with 8 positions matching TRBD1. J lost 3 bases, V lost 1 base, and 2 bases had no gene match. The germline gives CDR1 MGHRA, CDR2 YSYEKL. The CDR3 covers 15 residues. The CDR3, as DNA: TGCGCCAGCAGCCAAGGACAGGGGCTTGGAAACACCATATATTTT. Residues: CASSQGQGLGNTIYF.

The CDR3, as DNA: TGTGCCACCAGCAGGGGAACCACAGGGGGCAATCAGCCCCAGCATTTT. Protein product: CATSRGTTGGNQPQHF. The chain is built from TRBV15 and TRBJ1-5; 7 positions match TRBD1. Germline-derived CDR1 and CDR2 are LNHNV and YYDKDF (reference sequence). After removal of 3 bases from V and 2 bases from J, the junction contained 7 bases not matched to a gene. The CDR3 runs 16 residues.

This clone was counted between two and nine times. This chain links TRBV9 with TRBJ1-1, with D hard to call. CDR1 and CDR2 from the germline V gene are SGDLS and YYNGEE. This CDR3 has 13 residues. Trimming left V 0 bases short and J 3 bases short, with 6 bases between. CDR3 residues: CASSVVSYTEAFF. The CDR3 nucleotides are TGTGCCAGCAGCGTAGTCAGCTACACTGAAGCTTTCTTT. The variable domain in full, with the rest retrieved from reference TRBV9 and TRBJ1-1, is DSGVTQTPKHLITATGQRVTLRCSPRSGDLSVYWYQQSLDQGLQFLIQYYNGEERAKGNILERFSAQQFPDLHSELNLSSLELGDSALYFCASSVVSYTEAFFGQGTRLTVV.

This clone appeared a single time. The chain has TRBV7-2 and TRBJ2-1; no firm D call. V lost 1 base, J lost 6 bases, and 10 bases lay in between. This CDR3 comprises 14 residues. Per the germline V gene, CDR1 is SGHTA and CDR2 is FQGNSA. CDR3 sequence (DNA): TGTGCCAGCAGCTTAGGAGACCCCTCCAATGAGCAGTTCTTC. Encoded protein: CASSLGDPSNEQFF. The full variable domain, in which reference TRBV7-2 and TRBJ2-1 provide the parts outside the CDR3, is GAGVSQSPSNKVTEKGKDVELRCDPISGHTALYWYRQSLGQGLEFLIYFQGNSAPDKSGLPSDRFSAERTGGSVSTLTIQRTQQEDSAVYLCASSLGDPSNEQFFGPGTRLTVL.

This clone was counted a few times. The J gene is TRBJ1-1, the V gene TRBV3-1 (or the pseudogene TRBV3-2), with 8 positions matching TRBD1. This CDR3 spans 18 amino acids. CDR1 and CDR2 (germline): LGHDT, YNNKEL (reference sequence). V gave up 4 bases and J gave up 4 bases; unmatched junction bases: 17. The CDR3 sequence is CASSPNGGRTGLGTEAFF. The DNA for the CDR3 is TGTGCCAGCAGCCCAAATGGGGGGCGGACAGGGCTCGGCACTGAAGCTTTCTTT.

This chain joins TRBV2 and TRBJ2-1, with 13 nucleotides matching TRBD2. The CDR3 contains 18 residues. Germline CDR1 and CDR2: SNHLY and FYNNEI. V was pared by 4 bases and J by 1 base, with 7 bases of the junction left unmatched. CDR3 nucleotide sequence: TGTGCCAGCAGTGGGAGAACTAGCGGGAGGGCATCCTACAATGAGCAGTTCTTC. Its protein is CASSGRTSGRASYNEQFF.

The gene calls are TRBV7-8 and TRBJ1-4; D remains unclear. From germline, CDR1 is SGHVS and CDR2 FQNEAQ. The V end lost 5 bases, the J end lost 0 bases, and 7 bases lay between the germline ends. This CDR3 region has 14 residues. The CDR3 region is CASSSTPTNEKLFF. In nucleotides, the CDR3 is TGTGCCAGCAGCAGTACTCCAACTAATGAAAAACTGTTTTTT.

This clone was observed a handful of times. The rearrangement uses TRBV7-3 and TRBJ1-5, with 9 bases that match TRBD1. CDR1 and CDR2 (germline): SGHTA, FQGTGA. This CDR3 contains 15 residues. Unmatched junction bases numbered 9, after V lost 6 bases and J lost 6 bases. The CDR3 DNA follows: TGTGCCAGCAGGCTAGGGACAGGGTTTAGTCAGCCCCAGCATTTT. This translates into CASRLGTGFSQPQHF.